Below, 8 T cell receptor beta chains from the same sample are listed, as sequenced in a study of PD-1 blockade in classical Hodgkin lymphoma. Method: immunoSEQ multiplex PCR; TCRdb's copy keeps in-frame clones and lacks some. The data hold about 7,600 clones, with approximately 80% observed a single time. Each patient experienced a relapse that followed autologous stem cell transplantation, and brentuximab vedotin exposure varied. CD4+ T cells were purified from thawed PBMCs by negative selection. The material was CD4+ T cells from blood, obtained at baseline. The receptors were sampled from a human donor with classical Hodgkin lymphoma.

The genes are TRBV9 and TRBJ1-1; tentatively, D is TRBD1 (5 bases). Germline V gene lookup returns CDR1 SGDLS and CDR2 YYNGEE. Between the trimmed V and J ends, which lost 4 bases and 3 bases, there was a span of 10 bases. The CDR3 contains 13 residues. CDR3 region: CASSREGYTEAFF. The CDR3 bases are TGTGCCAGCAGCAGGGAGGGGTACACTGAAGCTTTCTTT. The full variable domain, in which reference TRBV9 and TRBJ1-1 provide the parts outside the CDR3, is DSGVTQTPKHLITATGQRVTLRCSPRSGDLSVYWYQQSLDQGLQFLIQYYNGEERAKGNILERFSAQQFPDLHSELNLSSLELGDSALYFCASSREGYTEAFFGQGTRLTVV.

With regard to this clone: Different DNA sequences within this sample yield the same CDR3. The chain employs TRBV5-6 and TRBJ1-2; D ambiguous. The CDR3 sequence is 13 residues long. CDR1 and CDR2 from the germline V gene are SGHDT and YYEEEE. V was cut by 0 bases and J by 1 base, with 4 bases left in between. In DNA form, the CDR3 reads TGTGCCAGCAGCTTGGCGGGTAACTATGGCTACACCTTC. It translates to CASSLAGNYGYTF.

The chain links TRBV5-1 to TRBJ1-1; D remains unclear. The CDR3 has 15 residues. Trimming pared 0 bases from V and 0 bases from J, leaving 9 bases between. Germline CDR1 is SGHRS and CDR2 is YFSETQ. The CDR3 protein is CASSLVGLMNTEAFF. The CDR3 nucleotides are TGCGCCAGCAGCTTGGTCGGCCTCATGAACACTGAAGCTTTCTTT.

J is TRBJ2-7 and V is TRBV7-2, with 7 nucleotides matching TRBD2. There are 18 residues in the CDR3. Looked up from germline, CDR1 is SGHTA and CDR2 is FQGNSA. V lost 5 bases to trimming and J lost 5 bases; unmatched junction nucleotides: 21. Written as DNA, the CDR3 is TGTGCCAGCAGCCAGTGGGGGGGGAGGAGCGGTAGAGCCCACGAGCAGTACTTC. This translates into CASSQWGGRSGRAHEQYF. Supplemented by reference TRBV7-2 and TRBJ2-7, the full variable domain reads GAGVSQSPSNKVTEKGKDVELRCDPISGHTALYWYRQSLGQGLEFLIYFQGNSAPDKSGLPSDRFSAERTGGSVSTLTIQRTQQEDSAVYLCASSQWGGRSGRAHEQYFGPGTRLTVT.

The chain employs TRBV5-1 and TRBJ2-1; 7 nucleotides align to TRBD2. V trimming: 1 base; J trimming: 4 bases; junction bases outside the gene matches: 5. This CDR3 has 15 amino acids. Germline V gene data show CDR1 as SGHRS and CDR2 as YFSETQ. CDR3 sequence (DNA): TGCGCCAGCAGCTTGAGCGGGAACAGGTACAATGAGCAGTTCTTC. Translated: CASSLSGNRYNEQFF.

This CDR3 reads CASRSGPQFWYEQYF. The CDR3, as DNA: TGTGCCAGCAGGTCCGGGCCCCAGTTTTGGTACGAGCAGTACTTC. The J gene is TRBJ2-7, the V gene TRBV28; D call uncertain. The CDR3 is made up of 15 amino acids. V lost 6 bases to trimming and J lost 4 bases, with 19 bases between them. Germline lookup yields CDR1 MDHEN and CDR2 SYDVKM.

The V and J genes are TRBV10-3 and TRBJ2-5; D unclear. This CDR3 spans 14 amino acids. Between the trimmed V and J ends, which lost 5 bases and 1 base, there was a span of 11 bases. Germline CDR1 reads ENHRY; CDR2 reads SYGVKD. The CDR3 DNA reads TGTGCCATCAGTCCCACAGTGGGCCAAGAGACCCAGTACTTC. It yields the protein CAISPTVGQETQYF.

The chain employs TRBV9 and TRBJ1-3; D is possibly TRBD1 (5 bases). CDR1 and CDR2 (germline): SGDLS, YYNGEE. The CDR3 has 17 residues. V shed 4 bases and J shed 4 bases, with 21 bases lying between them. The DNA for the CDR3 is TGTGCCAGCAGCCCGCAAGTCGCCGGGGCAGCCGGAAACACCATATATTTT. Translating it yields CASSPQVAGAAGNTIYF.